This T cell receptor beta chain derives from a study of blood T cell repertoires in COVID-19. The germline gives CDR1 SGHTA, CDR2 FQGTGA. This CDR3 has 16 residues. The germline V and J ends were trimmed by 5 bases and 3 bases, with 20 bases remaining between them. Authors' analysis steps: Amplification of reference gene primers was used by the study to estimate nucleated cell counts. The assay was immunoSEQ multiplex PCR, and TCRdb's table has in-frame clones only and misses some. V, J and clone size reflect that table, while D and trimming were determined from the DNA. The sample shows about 270,000 clones, approximately 86% of them seen only once.

The TCR sequence derives from a woman under 30 who had recovered from COVID-19. This chain uses TRBV7-3 with TRBJ2-7, with a weak D call TRBD2 (6 bases). The sequencing input was PBMCs or T cells enriched from blood (not recorded which). Here the CDR3 reads CASSAWGVQAGYEQYF. The DNA for the CDR3 is TGTGCCAGCAGCGCATGGGGGGTCCAAGCGGGCTACGAGCAGTACTTC.